Listed below are T cell receptor beta chains from one sample, sequenced in a study of T cells in Graves' hyperthyroidism and ophthalmopathy. In TCRdb, the multiplex PCR reads were re-called with MiXCR into one record per CDR3 protein. The table has around 56,000 distinct CDR3 sequences, about 53% seen once. Sequenced: blood. These receptors were taken from a woman in her sixties or seventies with Graves' ophthalmopathy. Both conserved end residues are part of each CDR3. The D gene is left open where the match is weak. Some rows mark clone size as missing; the rest say once, few, many or name a class of expanded clone.

v_call	d_call	clone_size	j_call	cdr3_aa	cdr3_nt
TRBV20-1	-	-	TRBJ2-7	CSAGLGGYEQYF	TGCAGTGCTGGGTTGGGAGGCTACGAGCAGTACTTC
TRBV20-1	TRBD2	once	TRBJ2-3	CSARVLGGGATDTQYF	TGCAGTGCTAGAGTCTTGGGCGGGGGGGCCACAGATACGCAGTATTTT
TRBV19	TRBD1	-	TRBJ1-4	CASSTGTGGNEKLFF	TGTGCCAGTAGTACCGGGACAGGGGGAAATGAAAAACTGTTTTTT
TRBV20-1	-	many	TRBJ2-1	CSARFGVAKDEQFF	TGCAGTGCTAGATTTGGGGTAGCTAAAGATGAGCAGTTCTTC
TRBV20-1	TRBD2	once	TRBJ2-1	CSARGLAGNNEQFF	TGCAGTGCTAGAGGGTTAGCGGGAAACAATGAGCAGTTCTTC
TRBV7-9	-	-	TRBJ1-2	CASSPADPYGYTF	TGTGCCAGCAGCCCAGCGGACCCCTATGGCTACACCTTC
TRBV28	-	-	TRBJ1-2	CASRDGSNYGYTF	TGTGCCAGCAGGGACGGTTCTAACTATGGCTACACCTTC
TRBV28	TRBD1	-	TRBJ1-1	CASSFDRGDTEAFF	TGTGCCAGCAGTTTCGACAGGGGTGACACTGAAGCTTTCTTT
TRBV5-1	TRBD1	many	TRBJ2-5	CASSSRQDRGQGTQYF	TGCGCCAGCAGCTCCAGACAGGACAGGGGTCAGGGGACCCAGTACTTC
TRBV15	-	-	TRBJ2-5	CATSQRDGETQYF	TGTGCCACCAGCCAAAGGGACGGGGAGACCCAGTACTTC
TRBV12-3/TRBV12-4	TRBD1	many	TRBJ2-7	CASSRTGFNEQYF	TGTGCCAGCAGCCGGACAGGGTTCAACGAGCAGTACTTC
TRBV6-5	TRBD2	many	TRBJ2-5	CASSPSGRKKTQYF	TGTGCCAGCAGTCCTAGCGGGAGGAAAAAGACCCAGTACTTC
TRBV20-1	-	once	TRBJ2-7	CSARDPLGDKKYF	TGCAGTGCTAGAGATCCTCTGGGGGACAAAAAGTACTTC